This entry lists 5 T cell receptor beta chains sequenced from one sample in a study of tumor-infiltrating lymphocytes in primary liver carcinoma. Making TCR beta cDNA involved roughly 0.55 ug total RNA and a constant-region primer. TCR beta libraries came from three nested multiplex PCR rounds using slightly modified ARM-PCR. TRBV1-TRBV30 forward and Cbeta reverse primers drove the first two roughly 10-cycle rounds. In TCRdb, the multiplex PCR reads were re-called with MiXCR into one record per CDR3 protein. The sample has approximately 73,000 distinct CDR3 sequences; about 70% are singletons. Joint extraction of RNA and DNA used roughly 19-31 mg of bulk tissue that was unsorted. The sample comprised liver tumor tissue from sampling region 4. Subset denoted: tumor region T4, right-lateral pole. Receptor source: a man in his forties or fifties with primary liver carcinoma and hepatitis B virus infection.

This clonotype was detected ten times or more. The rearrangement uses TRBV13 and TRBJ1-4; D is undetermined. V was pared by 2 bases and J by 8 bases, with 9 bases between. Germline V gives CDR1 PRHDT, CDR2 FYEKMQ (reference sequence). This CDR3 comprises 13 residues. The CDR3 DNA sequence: TGTGCCAGCAGCTTAAGGAGCGCGGAAAAACTGTTTTTT. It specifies CASSLRSAEKLFF. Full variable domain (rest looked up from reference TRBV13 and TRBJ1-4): AAGVIQSPRHLIKEKRETATLKCYPIPRHDTVYWYQQGPGQDPQFLISFYEKMQSDKGSIPDRFSAQQFSDYHSELNMSSLELGDSALYFCASSLRSAEKLFFGSGTQLSVL.

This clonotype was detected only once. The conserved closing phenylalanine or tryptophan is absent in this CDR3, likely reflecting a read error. CDR3 DNA sequence: TGCGCCAGCAACTCTAGGGTGGTAACGAACACCGGGGAGCTGTTTATT. Encoded protein: CASNSRVVTNTGELFI. This rearrangement joins TRBV11-2 to TRBJ2-2; D uncertain. The length of the CDR3 is 16 residues. Germline assignment: CDR1 SGHAT and CDR2 FQNNGV.

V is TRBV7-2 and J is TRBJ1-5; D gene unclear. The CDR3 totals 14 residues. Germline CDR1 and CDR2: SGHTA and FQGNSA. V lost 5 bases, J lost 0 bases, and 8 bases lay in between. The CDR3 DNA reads TGTACCAGCAGCCCCTACAGTAGCAATCAGCCCCAGCATTTT. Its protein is CTSSPYSSNQPQHF. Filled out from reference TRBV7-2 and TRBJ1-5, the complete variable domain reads GAGVSQSPSNKVTEKGKDVELRCDPISGHTALYWYRQSLGQGLEFLIYFQGNSAPDKSGLPSDRFSAERTGGSVSTLTIQRTQQEDSAVYLCTSSPYSSNQPQHFGDGTRLSIL.

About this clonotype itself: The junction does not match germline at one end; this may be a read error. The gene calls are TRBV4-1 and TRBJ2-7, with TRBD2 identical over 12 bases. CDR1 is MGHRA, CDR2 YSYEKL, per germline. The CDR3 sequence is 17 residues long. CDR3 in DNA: TGCGCCAGCAGCCAAGATCCCGCTAGCGGGGGGGCCTACGAGCAGCACTTC. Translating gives CASSQDPASGGAYEQHF.

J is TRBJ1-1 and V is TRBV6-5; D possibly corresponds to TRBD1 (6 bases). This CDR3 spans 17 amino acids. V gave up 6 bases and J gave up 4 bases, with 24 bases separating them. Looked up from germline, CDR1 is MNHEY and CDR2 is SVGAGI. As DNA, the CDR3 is TGTGCCAGCAGATACGACGGGACATGGGTAGCCTCCACTGAAGCTTTCTTT. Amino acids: CASRYDGTWVASTEAFF.